The 27 T cell receptor beta chains below were found in one sample sequenced in a study of blood T cell repertoires in COVID-19. Using immunoSEQ multiplex PCR, the repertoire was profiled, and TCRdb retains in-frame clones only, with some absent. The sample lists tens of thousands of clones; roughly 80% were seen once. Sample: peripheral blood. All receptors come from a woman aged 55-69 years with acute or convalescent COVID-19.

J is TRBJ2-7 and V is TRBV5-8; 8 bases line up with TRBD1. This CDR3 contains 15 residues. Losses at the gene ends were 4 bases for V and 2 bases for J; bases not matched to a gene: 8. The germline V gene encodes CDR1 SGHTS and CDR2 YDEGEE. Here the CDR3 DNA reads TGTGCCAGCAGCCCCGGGGACAGGAGGCCCTACGAGCAGTACTTC. Translating gives CASSPGDRRPYEQYF.

The chain links TRBV29-1 to TRBJ2-5; 11 positions match TRBD1. Germline trimming cut 4 bases from V and 4 bases from J; bases unmatched to any gene: 2. Per germline, CDR1 SQVTM and CDR2 ANQGSEA. This CDR3 has 13 residues. This CDR3 reads CSVGGTGGETQYF. In DNA form, the CDR3 reads TGCAGCGTTGGGGGGACAGGGGGAGAGACCCAGTACTTC.

The genes are TRBV9 and TRBJ2-3; 12 nucleotides line up with TRBD2. The germline CDR1 and CDR2 sequences are SGDLS and YYNGEE. The CDR3 is 17 residues long. V shed 6 bases, J shed 5 bases, and the junction held 13 bases outside the gene matches. The CDR3 bases are TGTGCCAGCAATAGACTAGCGGGGGCATTCATGAGAGATACGCAGTATTTT. This gives the protein CASNRLAGAFMRDTQYF. Using reference TRBV9 and TRBJ2-3 for the parts outside the CDR3, the full variable domain is DSGVTQTPKHLITATGQRVTLRCSPRSGDLSVYWYQQSLDQGLQFLIQYYNGEERAKGNILERFSAQQFPDLHSELNLSSLELGDSALYFCASNRLAGAFMRDTQYFGPGTRLTVL.

The CDR3 sequence: CSVVYRPNSPLHF. CDR3 sequence (DNA): TGCAGCGTTGTCTACAGACCCAATTCACCCCTCCACTTT. The chain carries TRBV29-1 and TRBJ1-6; D is unresolved. The V and J ends lost 4 bases and 7 bases respectively, with 11 bases between them. The V gene's germline CDR1 is SQVTM and CDR2 ANQGSEA. CDR3 length equals 13 residues.

In this sample, this clone is medium-sized. Written as DNA, the CDR3 is TGTGCCAGCAGCTTTAGAGGCAGCAGTTTTAGTCAGCCCCAGCATTTT. Amino acids: CASSFRGSSFSQPQHF. This chain joins TRBV5-6 and TRBJ1-5; D unclear. The CDR3 extends over 16 amino acids. Germline V lookup: CDR1 SGHDT, CDR2 YYEEEE. V lost 2 bases, J lost 6 bases, and 18 bases lay in between.

This clone appeared a few times. The CDR3 DNA reads TGTGCCAGCAGCCTGGAGCTCTCAGATACGCAGTATTTT. It encodes CASSLELSDTQYF. The chain links TRBV14 to TRBJ2-3, with no clear D. The CDR3 has 13 amino acids. Per germline, CDR1 SGHDN and CDR2 FVKESK. The V end lost 4 bases, the J end lost 4 bases, and 9 bases lay between the germline ends.

This chain joins TRBV3-1 (or the pseudogene TRBV3-2) and TRBJ2-5; D may be TRBD2 (6 bases). This CDR3 contains 12 residues. V was pared by 1 base and J by 7 bases, with 7 bases between. Germline assignment: CDR1 LGHDT and CDR2 YNNKEL (reference sequence). The CDR3 coding sequence is TGTGCCAGCAGCCAAGCCGGGGGGACCCAGTACTTC. It codes for CASSQAGGTQYF.

The gene calls are TRBV5-1 and TRBJ1-2; TRBD1 aligns across 9 bases. The germline V gene encodes CDR1 SGHRS and CDR2 YFSETQ. This CDR3 contains 16 residues. With V trimmed by 4 bases and J by 4 bases, 11 bases remained unmatched. The CDR3 coding sequence is TGCGCCAGCAGCACTCCCAACGGGACAGGGACCTATGGCTACACCTTC. Its protein product is CASSTPNGTGTYGYTF.

CDR3 bases: TGCGCCAGCAGTGACCACACAGATACGCAGTATTTT. This encodes CASSDHTDTQYF. The chain combines TRBV10-1 with TRBJ2-3; no firm D call. This CDR3 has 12 residues. Germline V gene lookup returns CDR1 WNHNN and CDR2 SYGVQD (reference sequence). V lost 3 bases and J 2 bases, leaving 3 bases between the germline ends.

This sequence joins TRBV5-1 and TRBJ2-5; a weak D match, TRBD2 (6 bases). CDR3 length: 13 amino acids. V lost 4 bases to trimming and J lost 2 bases, with 9 bases between them. Germline assignment: CDR1 SGHRS and CDR2 YFSETQ. The CDR3 region has the DNA TGCGCCAGCAGCGCCGGGACTCAAGAGACCCAGTACTTC. Protein product: CASSAGTQETQYF. Drawing the rest from reference TRBV5-1 and TRBJ2-5, the complete variable domain is KAGVTQTPRYLIKTRGQQVTLSCSPISGHRSVSWYQQTPGQGLQFLFEYFSETQRNKGNFPGRFSGRQFSNSRSEMNVSTLELGDSALYLCASSAGTQETQYFGPGTRLLVL.

In its sample, this clone was seen once. This chain uses TRBV27 with TRBJ2-7; D not certain. The CDR3 consists of 15 residues. V was shortened by 0 bases and J by 1 base, with 10 bases between the two germline ends. Germline V CDR1 and CDR2: MNHEY, SMNVEV (reference sequence). CDR3 region: CASSLSNAVSYEQYF. CDR3 DNA: TGTGCCAGCAGTTTATCGAATGCGGTTTCCTACGAGCAGTACTTC.

This clone was seen just once. CDR3 residues: CASGYLQGAGQPQHF. The DNA of the CDR3 is TGTGCTAGTGGTTACCTACAGGGGGCAGGGCAGCCCCAGCATTTT. The chain combines TRBV12-5 with TRBJ1-5; TRBD1 agrees at 9 bases. The V and J ends lost 4 bases and 7 bases, in that order; junction bases with no gene match: 8. The germline gives CDR1 LGHNT, CDR2 FRNRAP. The CDR3 is 15 amino acids.

The chain is built from TRBV10-3 and TRBJ1-1; D is undetermined. CDR1 ENHRY and CDR2 SYGVKD come from the germline V gene. The CDR3 runs to 12 residues. The V end was cut by 8 bases, the J end by 0 bases, with 7 bases between. The CDR3: CAIQGVNTEAFF. CDR3 bases: TGTGCCATCCAAGGAGTGAACACTGAAGCTTTCTTT.

CDR3 residues: CASSLLRGSNTEAFF. The CDR3 DNA is TGTGCCAGCAGCTTGTTGAGGGGGTCGAACACTGAAGCTTTCTTT. The gene calls are TRBV5-6 and TRBJ1-1; D is possibly TRBD1 (6 bases). Germline CDR1 SGHDT, CDR2 YYEEEE. The CDR3 totals 15 residues. Trimming pared 1 base from V and 1 base from J, leaving 11 bases between.

V is TRBV6-5 and J is TRBJ2-2; TRBD2 matches 7 bases. Trimming took 7 bases from V and 2 from J; bases not matched to a gene: 1. The CDR3 runs to 13 residues. Germline V CDR1 and CDR2: MNHEY, SVGAGI. CDR3 loop: CASTGLNTGELFF. CDR3 DNA: TGTGCCAGCACGGGACTAAACACCGGGGAGCTGTTTTTT.

V usage is TRBV28 and J usage is TRBJ2-3; 8 nucleotides line up with TRBD2. Looked up from germline, CDR1 is MDHEN and CDR2 is SYDVKM. The CDR3 totals 14 residues. Trimming cost V 5 bases and J 2 bases; bases outside gene matches: 3. CDR3: CASSRGGPTDTQYF. CDR3 coding DNA: TGTGCCAGCAGTCGCGGGGGGCCCACAGATACGCAGTATTTT.

The rearrangement links TRBV4-1 to TRBJ1-1; TRBD1 matches 7 bases. Germline-derived CDR1 and CDR2 are MGHRA and YSYEKL. This CDR3 comprises 12 residues. J was trimmed by 7 bases and V by 4 bases; bases with no gene match: 3. CDR3 DNA: TGCGCCAGCAGCCCGGGACAGTTTGAAGCTTTCTTT. Protein sequence: CASSPGQFEAFF.

The V and J genes are TRBV2 and TRBJ1-1; the D is unclear. The V and J ends lost 5 bases and 0 bases respectively, with 10 bases between them. Germline assignment: CDR1 SNHLY and CDR2 FYNNEI. The CDR3 consists of 14 residues. CDR3 amino acids: CASSSRRMNTEAFF. Here the CDR3 DNA reads TGTGCCAGCAGTTCCAGGAGGATGAACACTGAAGCTTTCTTT.

This chain joins TRBV2 and TRBJ2-5; a possible D gene is TRBD1 (6 bases). This CDR3 spans 15 amino acids. Between the trimmed V and J ends, which lost 3 bases and 5 bases, there was a span of 16 bases. CDR1 SNHLY and CDR2 FYNNEI come from the germline V gene. CDR3 bases: TGTGCCAGCAGTGAGGGGGCCCTTACTCAGGAGACCCAGTACTTC. Its protein product is CASSEGALTQETQYF.

V usage is TRBV27 and J usage is TRBJ2-1; 12 bases align to TRBD2. The germline V gene encodes CDR1 MNHEY and CDR2 SMNVEV (reference sequence). V was clipped by 4 bases and J by 0 bases; unmatched bases: 10. The CDR3 loop spans 19 amino acids. CDR3 coding DNA: TGTGCCAGCAGTTCTCCTCGGACTAGCGGGGTCTTCTCCTACAATGAGCAGTTCTTC. This codes for CASSSPRTSGVFSYNEQFF.

The chain uses TRBV24-1 and TRBJ2-1; D is possibly TRBD1 (10 bases). Germline V CDR1 and CDR2: KGHDR, SFDVKD. V shed 2 bases and J shed 10 bases, with 20 bases lying between them. The CDR3 extends over 16 amino acids. Written as DNA, the CDR3 is TGTGCCACCAGTGATTCTAGCGGGACAGGGGCCGGAGAGCAGTTCTTC. Translation: CATSDSSGTGAGEQFF.

This clone was seen a few times. The rearrangement links TRBV10-1 to TRBJ1-5; D perhaps matches TRBD1 (5 bases). The CDR3 totals 15 residues. The V gene lost 4 bases and the J gene lost 11 bases, with 21 bases spanning the gap. Germline V CDR1 and CDR2: WNHNN, SYGVQD (reference sequence). The CDR3 sequence is CASSGEGPPLLAQHF. In DNA, the CDR3 is TGCGCCAGCAGTGGGGAGGGACCGCCTCTTCTGGCCCAGCATTTT.

This chain joins TRBV7-8 and TRBJ1-2; D unresolved. Germline V gene data show CDR1 as SGHVS and CDR2 as FQNEAQ. The CDR3 spans 13 residues. Deletions cut 1 base from V and 2 bases from J, with 5 bases between. CDR3 region: CASSLVHNYGYTF. Written as DNA, the CDR3 is TGTGCCAGCAGCTTAGTACACAACTATGGCTACACCTTC.

This chain uses TRBV11-2 with TRBJ1-4; D not resolved. Looked up from germline, CDR1 is SGHAT and CDR2 is FQNNGV. Trimming pared 0 bases from V and 8 bases from J, leaving 16 bases between. CDR3 length: 16 amino acids. The CDR3 reads CASSLDLGGLGEKLFF. CDR3 DNA: TGTGCCAGCAGCTTAGATTTGGGAGGGCTGGGAGAAAAACTGTTTTTT.

The V gene is TRBV15, the J gene TRBJ2-5, with D possibly matching TRBD2 (6 bases). This CDR3 is built from 15 residues. The germline V gene encodes CDR1 LNHNV and CDR2 YYDKDF (reference sequence). V lost 3 bases, J lost 1 base, and 12 bases lay in between. The CDR3 protein is CATSSGLGGQETQYF. The CDR3 bases are TGTGCCACCAGCAGTGGTCTCGGGGGCCAAGAGACCCAGTACTTC. Together with reference TRBV15 and TRBJ2-5, the CDR3 gives the full variable domain: DAMVIQNPRYQVTQFGKPVTLSCSQTLNHNVMYWYQQKSSQAPKLLFHYYDKDFNNEADTPDNFQSRRPNTSFCFLDIRSPGLGDTAMYLCATSSGLGGQETQYFGPGTRLLVL.

This clone was picked up a small number of times. The chain combines TRBV3-1 (or the pseudogene TRBV3-2) with TRBJ1-6, with D tentatively TRBD1 (6 bases). Trimming cost V 5 bases and J 10 bases, with 12 bases left between them. This CDR3 comprises 13 residues. The V gene's germline CDR1 is LGHDT and CDR2 YNNKEL (reference sequence). DNA for the CDR3: TGTGCCAGCAGCACAGGGCCGGGCTCACCCCTCCACTTT. Its protein is CASSTGPGSPLHF.

This clone has a single count. The chain has TRBV25-1 and TRBJ1-2; TRBD1 agrees at 8 bases. The CDR3 totals 15 residues. Unmatched junction bases numbered 6, after V lost 0 bases and J lost 6 bases. The germline V gene has CDR1 MGHDK and CDR2 SYGVNS. The CDR3 DNA is TGTGCCAGCAGTGAATACGGGACAGGACTGAATGGCTACACCTTC. Amino acid sequence: CASSEYGTGLNGYTF.